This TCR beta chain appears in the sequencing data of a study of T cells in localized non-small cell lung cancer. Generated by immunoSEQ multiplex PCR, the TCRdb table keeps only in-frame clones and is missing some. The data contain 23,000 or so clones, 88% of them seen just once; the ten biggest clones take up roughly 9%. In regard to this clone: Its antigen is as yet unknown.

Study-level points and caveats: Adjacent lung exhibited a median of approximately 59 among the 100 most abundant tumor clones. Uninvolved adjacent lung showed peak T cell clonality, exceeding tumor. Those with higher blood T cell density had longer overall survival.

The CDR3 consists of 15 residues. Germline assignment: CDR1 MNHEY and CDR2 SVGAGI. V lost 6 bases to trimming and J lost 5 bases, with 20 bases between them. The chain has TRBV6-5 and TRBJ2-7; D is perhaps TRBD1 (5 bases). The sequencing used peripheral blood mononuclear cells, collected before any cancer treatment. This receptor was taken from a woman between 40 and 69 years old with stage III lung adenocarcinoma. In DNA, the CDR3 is TGTGCCAGCAGCAACACCTTAGGGGTCACCCACGAGCAGTACTTC. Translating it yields CASSNTLGVTHEQYF.